These 5 T cell receptor beta chains were sequenced from one sample in a study of post-analysis software for immune sequencing data. The antigens for these receptors are not known. Prepared libraries of TCR beta cDNA carried unique molecular identifiers. TCRdb used MiXCR to reprocess the PCR reads, holding one entry per CDR3 protein. In the table there are roughly 600,000 distinct CDR3 sequences, 44% of which are singletons. The study's findings and limits: In patients, TRBV5-6, TRBV5-1 and TRBV20-1 belonged to roughly 5 TRBV segments found more frequently than in controls.

The specimen was blood. The origin of the receptors is a girl aged 10 to 17 with multiple sclerosis.

The rearrangement links TRBV27 to TRBJ2-7; TRBD2 is a possible D gene (6 bases). The CDR3 is 14 amino acids. Germline V gene sequence: CDR1 MNHEY, CDR2 SMNVEV (reference sequence). Trimming stripped 5 bases from V and 6 bases from J, with 17 bases between. This chain's CDR3 is CASSTSVGGVEQYF. The CDR3 nucleotides read TGTGCCAGCAGTACAAGCGTAGGAGGGGTCGAGCAGTACTTC.

The sample holds many counts of this clonotype. At one of its ends the junction is not consistent with the germline gene, which may arise from a read error. The gene calls are TRBV5-1 and TRBJ2-3; no firm D call. Germline V lookup: CDR1 SGHRS, CDR2 YFSETQ. CDR3 length equals 13 residues. The CDR3 here is CASSLSSTDTQYF. CDR3 coding DNA: TGTGCCAGCAGCTTATCTAGCACAGATACGCAGTATTTT.

The chain recombines TRBV5-1 with TRBJ2-7; D is undetermined. CDR1 and CDR2 from the germline V gene are SGHRS and YFSETQ. The V gene lost 4 bases and the J gene lost 2 bases, with 16 bases spanning the gap. The CDR3 loop spans 15 amino acids. The DNA of the CDR3 is TGCGCCAGCAGCCTGGGGTCGGGCCTTACCTACGAGCAGTACTTC. Residues: CASSLGSGLTYEQYF.

The rearrangement joins TRBV5-1 to TRBJ2-2; perhaps TRBD1 as D (5 bases). CDR1 SGHRS and CDR2 YFSETQ come from the germline V gene. The germline V and J ends were trimmed by 4 bases and 4 bases, with 14 bases remaining between them. This CDR3 has 15 residues. DNA for the CDR3: TGCGCCAGCAGCCCTGGACAATCAGGCACCGGGGAGCTGTTTTTT. This encodes CASSPGQSGTGELFF.

This clonotype was seen more than once but under ten times. The chain is built from TRBV27 and TRBJ2-7, with no clear D. CDR3 size: 14 residues. The germline gives CDR1 MNHEY, CDR2 SMNVEV (reference sequence). The V and J ends lost 3 bases and 0 bases respectively, with 9 bases between them. This CDR3 reads CASSLKIRSYEQYF. Written as DNA, the CDR3 is TGTGCCAGCAGTTTGAAGATTCGCTCCTACGAGCAGTACTTC.